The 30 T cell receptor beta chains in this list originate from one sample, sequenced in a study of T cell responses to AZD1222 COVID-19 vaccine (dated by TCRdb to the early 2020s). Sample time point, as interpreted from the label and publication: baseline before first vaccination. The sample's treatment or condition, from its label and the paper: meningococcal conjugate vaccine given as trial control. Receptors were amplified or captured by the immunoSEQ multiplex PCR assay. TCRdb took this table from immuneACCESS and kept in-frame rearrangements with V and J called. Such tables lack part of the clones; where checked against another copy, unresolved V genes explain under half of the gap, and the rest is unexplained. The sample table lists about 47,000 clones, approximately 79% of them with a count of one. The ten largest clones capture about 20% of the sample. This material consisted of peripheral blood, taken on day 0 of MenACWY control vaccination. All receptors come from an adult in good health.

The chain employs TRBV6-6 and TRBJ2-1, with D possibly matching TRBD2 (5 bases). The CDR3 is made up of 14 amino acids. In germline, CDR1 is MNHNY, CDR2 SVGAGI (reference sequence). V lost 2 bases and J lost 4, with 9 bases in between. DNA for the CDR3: TGTGCCAGCAGTTACCCTACTAGTTACAATGAGCAGTTCTTC. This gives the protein CASSYPTSYNEQFF.

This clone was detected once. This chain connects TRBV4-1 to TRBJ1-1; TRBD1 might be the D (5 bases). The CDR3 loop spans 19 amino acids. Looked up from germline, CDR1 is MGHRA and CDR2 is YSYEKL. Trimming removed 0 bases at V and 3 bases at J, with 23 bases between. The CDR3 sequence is CASSQDRQGAGWADTEAFF. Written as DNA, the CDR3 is TGCGCCAGCAGCCAAGATAGGCAAGGGGCGGGTTGGGCGGACACTGAAGCTTTCTTT.

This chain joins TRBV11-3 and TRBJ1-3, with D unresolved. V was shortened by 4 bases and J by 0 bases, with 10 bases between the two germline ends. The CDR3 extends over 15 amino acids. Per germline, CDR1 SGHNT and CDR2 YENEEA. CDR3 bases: TGTGCCAGCAGCTCGACAATGGACTCTGGAAACACCATATATTTT. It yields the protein CASSSTMDSGNTIYF.

For the CDR3, the DNA is TGTGCCAGAAGCCTCCCCCCCGGGACTAGCGGGACCTACCGATCCTACGAGCAGTACTTC. Translated, it gives CARSLPPGTSGTYRSYEQYF. The gene calls are TRBV5-3 and TRBJ2-7, with 13 bases fitting TRBD2. TRBV5-3 is treated as an ORF (open reading frame) with a function not yet certain. This CDR3 region has 20 residues. J lost 1 base, V lost 4 bases, and 17 bases had no gene match.

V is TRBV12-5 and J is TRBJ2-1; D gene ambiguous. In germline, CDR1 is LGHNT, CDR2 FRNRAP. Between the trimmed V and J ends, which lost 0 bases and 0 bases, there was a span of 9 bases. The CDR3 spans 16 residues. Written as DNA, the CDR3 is TGTGCTAGTGGTTTGGTACGAGCGAGCTCCTACAATGAGCAGTTCTTC. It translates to CASGLVRASSYNEQFF.

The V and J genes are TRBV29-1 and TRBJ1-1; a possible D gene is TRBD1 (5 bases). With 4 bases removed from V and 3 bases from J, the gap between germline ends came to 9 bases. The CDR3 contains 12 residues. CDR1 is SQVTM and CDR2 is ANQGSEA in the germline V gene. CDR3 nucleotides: TGCAGCGTTGGGGGACGTGACACTGAAGCTTTCTTT. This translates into CSVGGRDTEAFF.

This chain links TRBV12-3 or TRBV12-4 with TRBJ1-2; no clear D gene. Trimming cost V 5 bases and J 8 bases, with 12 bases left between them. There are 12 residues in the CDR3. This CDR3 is CASSGGPGGYTF. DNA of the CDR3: TGTGCCAGCAGTGGTGGACCGGGAGGCTACACCTTC.

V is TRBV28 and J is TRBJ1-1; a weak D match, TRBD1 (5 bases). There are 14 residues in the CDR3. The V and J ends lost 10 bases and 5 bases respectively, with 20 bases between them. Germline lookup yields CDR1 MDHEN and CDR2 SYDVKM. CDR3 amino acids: CATARAGGLTEAFF. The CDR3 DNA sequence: TGTGCCACAGCAAGGGCGGGGGGGTTGACTGAAGCTTTCTTT.

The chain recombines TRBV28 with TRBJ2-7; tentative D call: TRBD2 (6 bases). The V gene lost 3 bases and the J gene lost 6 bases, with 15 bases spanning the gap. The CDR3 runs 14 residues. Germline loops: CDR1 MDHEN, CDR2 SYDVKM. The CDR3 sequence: CASSLGDFRAEQYF. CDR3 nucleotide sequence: TGTGCCAGCAGTTTGGGGGACTTCCGAGCCGAGCAGTACTTC.

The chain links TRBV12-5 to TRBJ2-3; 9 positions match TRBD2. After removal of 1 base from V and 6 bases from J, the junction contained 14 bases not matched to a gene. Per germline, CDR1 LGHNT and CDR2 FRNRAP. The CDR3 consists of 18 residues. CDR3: CASGLGAGGGYGGDTQYF. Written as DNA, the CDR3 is TGTGCTAGTGGTTTGGGTGCGGGAGGGGGCTACGGAGGGGATACGCAGTATTTT.

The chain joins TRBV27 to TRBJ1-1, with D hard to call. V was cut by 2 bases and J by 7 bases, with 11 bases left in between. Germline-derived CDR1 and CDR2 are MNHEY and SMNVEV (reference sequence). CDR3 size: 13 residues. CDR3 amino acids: CASSLLTAREAFF. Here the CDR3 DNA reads TGTGCCAGCAGTTTACTCACAGCCCGTGAAGCTTTCTTT.

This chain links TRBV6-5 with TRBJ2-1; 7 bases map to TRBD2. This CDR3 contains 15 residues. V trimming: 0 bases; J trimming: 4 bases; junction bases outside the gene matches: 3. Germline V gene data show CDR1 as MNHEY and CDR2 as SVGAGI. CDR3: CASSYSPGLYNEQFF. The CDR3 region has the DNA TGTGCCAGCAGTTACTCGCCGGGACTATACAATGAGCAGTTCTTC.

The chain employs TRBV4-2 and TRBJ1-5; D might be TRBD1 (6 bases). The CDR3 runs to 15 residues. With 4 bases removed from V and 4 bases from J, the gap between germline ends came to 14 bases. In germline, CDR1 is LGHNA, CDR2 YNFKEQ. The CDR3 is CASSPGAGANQPQHF. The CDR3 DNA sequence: TGTGCCAGCAGCCCGGGCGCAGGGGCAAATCAGCCCCAGCATTTT.

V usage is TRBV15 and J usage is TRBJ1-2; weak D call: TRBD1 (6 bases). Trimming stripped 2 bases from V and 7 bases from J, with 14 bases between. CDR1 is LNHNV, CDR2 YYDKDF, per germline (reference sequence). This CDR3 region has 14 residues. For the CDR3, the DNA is TGTGCCACCAGCAGATACCGACAGGCGTTTGGCTACACCTTC. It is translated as CATSRYRQAFGYTF.

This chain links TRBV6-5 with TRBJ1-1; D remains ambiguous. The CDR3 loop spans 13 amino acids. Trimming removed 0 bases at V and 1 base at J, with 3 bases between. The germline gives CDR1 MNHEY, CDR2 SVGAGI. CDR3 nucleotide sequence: TGTGCCAGCAGTTACTCAAGGAACACTGAAGCTTTCTTT. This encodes CASSYSRNTEAFF.

The CDR3 bases are TGTGCCTGGAATAGAGACAGGGTGGGCACTGAAGCTTTCTTT. It encodes CAWNRDRVGTEAFF. The J gene is TRBJ1-1, the V gene TRBV30; the match to TRBD1 covers 7 bases. The CDR3 sequence is 14 residues long. CDR1 GTSNPN and CDR2 SVGIG come from the germline V gene (reference sequence). The junction had 9 bases not matched to a gene; V was cut back by 4 bases and J by 4 bases.

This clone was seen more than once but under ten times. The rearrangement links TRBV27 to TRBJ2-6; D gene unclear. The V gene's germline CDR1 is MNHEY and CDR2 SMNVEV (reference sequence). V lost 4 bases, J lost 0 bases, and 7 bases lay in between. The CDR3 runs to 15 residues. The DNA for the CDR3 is TGTGCCAGCAGTTACCGGCGCTCTGGGGCCAACGTCCTGACTTTC. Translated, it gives CASSYRRSGANVLTF.

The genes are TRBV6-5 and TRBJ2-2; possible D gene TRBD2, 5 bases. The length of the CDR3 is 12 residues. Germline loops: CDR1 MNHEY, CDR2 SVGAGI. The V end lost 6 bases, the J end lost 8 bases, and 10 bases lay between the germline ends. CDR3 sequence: CASSDIAGELFF. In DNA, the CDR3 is TGTGCCAGCAGCGACATAGCGGGGGAGCTGTTTTTT.

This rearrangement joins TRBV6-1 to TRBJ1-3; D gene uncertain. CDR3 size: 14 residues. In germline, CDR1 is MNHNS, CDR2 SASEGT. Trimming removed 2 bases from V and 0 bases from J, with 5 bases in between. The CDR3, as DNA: TGTGCCAGCAGTGAACACCTCTCTGGAAACACCATATATTTT. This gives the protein CASSEHLSGNTIYF.

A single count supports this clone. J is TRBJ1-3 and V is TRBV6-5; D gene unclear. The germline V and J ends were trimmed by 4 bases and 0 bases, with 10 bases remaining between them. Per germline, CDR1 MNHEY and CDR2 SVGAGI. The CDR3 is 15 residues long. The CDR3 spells CASSWDMHSGNTIYF. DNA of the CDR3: TGTGCCAGCAGTTGGGATATGCACTCTGGAAACACCATATATTTT.

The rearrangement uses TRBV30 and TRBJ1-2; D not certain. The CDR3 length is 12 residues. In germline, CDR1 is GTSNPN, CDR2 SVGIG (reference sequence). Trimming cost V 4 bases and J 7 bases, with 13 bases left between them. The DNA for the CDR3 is TGTGCCTGGAATGGCAGAAGTGGTGGCTACACCTTC. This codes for CAWNGRSGGYTF.

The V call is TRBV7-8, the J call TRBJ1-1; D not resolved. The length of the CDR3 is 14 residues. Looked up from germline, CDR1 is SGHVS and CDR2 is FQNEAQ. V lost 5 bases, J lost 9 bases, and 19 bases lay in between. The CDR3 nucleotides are TGTGCCAGCAGCACCCACCCGGACTCCCTTCAAGCTTTCTTT. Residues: CASSTHPDSLQAFF.

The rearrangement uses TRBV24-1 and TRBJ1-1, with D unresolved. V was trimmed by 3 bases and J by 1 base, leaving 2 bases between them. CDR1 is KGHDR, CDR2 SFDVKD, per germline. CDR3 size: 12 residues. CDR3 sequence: CATSDPNTEAFF. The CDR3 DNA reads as TGTGCCACCAGTGATCCGAACACTGAAGCTTTCTTT.

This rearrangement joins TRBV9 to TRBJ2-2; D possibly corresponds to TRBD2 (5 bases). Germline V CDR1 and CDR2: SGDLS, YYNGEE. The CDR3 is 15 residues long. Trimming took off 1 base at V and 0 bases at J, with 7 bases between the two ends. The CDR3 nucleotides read TGTGCCAGCAGCGTATCCGGGACGAACACCGGGGAGCTGTTTTTT. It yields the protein CASSVSGTNTGELFF.

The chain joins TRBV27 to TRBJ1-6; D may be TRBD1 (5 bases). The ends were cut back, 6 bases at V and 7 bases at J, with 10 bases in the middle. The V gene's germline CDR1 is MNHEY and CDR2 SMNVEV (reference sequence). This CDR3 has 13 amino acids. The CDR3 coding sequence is TGTGCCAGCAGATGGCAGGGAAATTCACCCCTCCACTTT. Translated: CASRWQGNSPLHF.

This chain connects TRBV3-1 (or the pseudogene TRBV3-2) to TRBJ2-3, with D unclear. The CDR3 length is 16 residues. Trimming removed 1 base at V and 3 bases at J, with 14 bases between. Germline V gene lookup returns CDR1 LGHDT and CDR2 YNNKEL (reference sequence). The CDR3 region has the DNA TGTGCCAGCAGCCAAGCTAGTAAAGGTTCGACAGATACGCAGTATTTT. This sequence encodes CASSQASKGSTDTQYF.

The CDR3: CATSELRYTGVTTNEKLFF. The CDR3 coding sequence is TGTGCCACCAGTGAGCTCCGATACACAGGGGTTACAACTAATGAAAAACTGTTTTTT. The J gene is TRBJ1-4, the V gene TRBV24-1, with TRBD1 matching over 7 bases. The germline CDR1 and CDR2 sequences are KGHDR and SFDVKD. The CDR3 contains 19 residues. V shed 4 bases, J shed 0 bases, and the junction held 13 bases outside the gene matches.

CDR3 coding DNA: TGTGCCAGCAGCTTGGACGACAGAAAAGATTCACCCCTCCACTTT. Translation gives CASSLDDRKDSPLHF. This chain links TRBV11-3 with TRBJ1-6; D perhaps matches TRBD1 (5 bases). This CDR3 spans 15 amino acids. CDR1 SGHNT and CDR2 YENEEA come from the germline V gene. Trimming left V 3 bases short and J 8 bases short, with 14 bases between.

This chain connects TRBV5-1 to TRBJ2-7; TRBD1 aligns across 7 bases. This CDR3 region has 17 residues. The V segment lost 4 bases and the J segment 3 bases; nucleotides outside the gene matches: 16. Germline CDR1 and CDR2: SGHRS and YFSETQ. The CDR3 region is CASSAQGGQNLFYEQYF. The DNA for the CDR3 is TGCGCCAGCAGCGCCCAAGGGGGCCAGAATTTATTCTACGAGCAGTACTTC.

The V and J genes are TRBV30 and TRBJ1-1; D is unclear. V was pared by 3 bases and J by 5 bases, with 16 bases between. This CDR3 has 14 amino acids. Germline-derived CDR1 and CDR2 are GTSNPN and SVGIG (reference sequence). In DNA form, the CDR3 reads TGTGCCTGGAGGGAACGCCCCGGGAGGACTGAAGCTTTCTTT. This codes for CAWRERPGRTEAFF.